This TCR beta chain was sequenced in a study of blood T cell repertoires in COVID-19. Across the whole study: Whether acute or convalescent, the COVID-19 samples came from the United States, Italy and Spain. From T cells, B-cell-depleted T cells, or PBMCs came the material, which was cDNA or gDNA.

Everyone who took part was about 18 to 90 years old, and they came from some 23 US areas. Grouping used clinical history reported by participants in a survey and questionnaire. The CDR3 contains 15 residues. The germline gives CDR1 KGHSH, CDR2 LQKENI. V was shortened by 0 bases and J by 6 bases, with 12 bases between the two germline ends. Sequencing used immunoSEQ multiplex PCR; TCRdb keeps in-frame clones, though not all of them. The sample records approximately 230,000 clones, around nine tenths being singletons. The receptor comes from a woman in her twenties or thirties who had recovered from COVID-19. The source material was PBMCs or T cells enriched from blood (not recorded which). The V gene is TRBV18, the J gene TRBJ1-5; TRBD1 might be the D (5 bases). The CDR3 region is CASSPPFLGVQPQHF. CDR3 nucleotides: TGTGCCAGCTCACCACCGTTTTTAGGGGTTCAGCCCCAGCATTTT.